These T cell receptor beta chains were read from a single sample in a study of CDR3 diversity in severe acne. TCRdb re-called the PCR reads with MiXCR, one entry per CDR3 protein. The data contain 89,000 or so distinct CDR3 sequences, 45% to 50% of them singletons. Sequencing was carried out using blood. The receptors come from a male donor in good health, serving as a control. Both conserved end residues are part of each CDR3. The D gene is left open where the match is weak. Size values are once, few and many counts, or a class for expanded clones, and some rows have none.

v_gene,d_gene,j_gene,abundance,CDR3nt,CDR3aa
TRBV20-1,.,TRBJ1-3,.,TGCAGTGCTAGAGTCGGGGGTGGAAACACCATATATTTT,CSARVGGGNTIYF
TRBV5-1,.,TRBJ2-7,.,TGCGCCAGCAGTCCTCCCCAGGGGTCCGGCGAGCAGTACTTC,CASSPPQGSGEQYF
TRBV25-1,.,TRBJ1-4,many,TGTGCCAGCAGTGAGCGATGGACACCGTGGCTGTTTTTT,CASSERWTPWLFF
TRBV12-3/TRBV12-4,TRBD2,TRBJ2-3,many,TGTGCCAGCAGCCTCGGGACTAGCGGGGGGGCCTACAGCACAGATACGCAGTATTTT,CASSLGTSGGAYSTDTQYF
TRBV20-1,.,TRBJ2-4,.,TGCAGTGCTAGAGCTGCAACAGGGATCGGTATTCAGTACTTC,CSARAATGIGIQYF
TRBV11-3,.,TRBJ1-5,few,TGTGCCAGTCGACAGGTCAATCAGCCCCAGCATTTT,CASRQVNQPQHF
TRBV30,.,TRBJ1-1,many,TGTGCCTGGACCATGAAGGGAGGGGAGACTGAAGCTTTCTTT,CAWTMKGGETEAFF
TRBV5-4,TRBD1,TRBJ1-2,few,TGTGCCAGCACCGACAGGGGATCCTATGGCTACACCTTC,CASTDRGSYGYTF
TRBV12-3/TRBV12-4,.,TRBJ2-7,.,TGTGCCAGCAGTTTTACTAGTAACGAGCAGTACTTC,CASSFTSNEQYF
TRBV2,.,TRBJ1-5,many,TGTGCCAGCAGGAGAGAGGGTGAGGGCAATCAGCCCCAGCATTTT,CASRREGEGNQPQHF
TRBV10-3,.,TRBJ1-1,medium-sized,TGTGCCATCACACCGGGACACCTTAACACTGAAGCTTTCTTT,CAITPGHLNTEAFF
TRBV7-9,.,TRBJ1-1,few,TGTGCCAGCAGCTTAGCGGGGGGGGCTACAGAGAACACTGAAGCTTTCTTT,CASSLAGGATENTEAFF
TRBV7-9,.,TRBJ1-1,many,TGTGCCAGCAGCATGGGGACCGTGAACACTGAAGCTTTCTTT,CASSMGTVNTEAFF
TRBV5-1,TRBD2,TRBJ2-1,medium-sized,TGCGCCAGCAGCTTCTCTAGCGGGGGCTCCTACAATGAGCAGTTCTTC,CASSFSSGGSYNEQFF
TRBV27,.,TRBJ1-4,.,TGTGCCAGCAGTTTAGAAACTAATGAAAAACTGTTTTTT,CASSLETNEKLFF
TRBV2,.,TRBJ2-7,.,TGTGCCAGCGACGGGGGACCCTACGAGCAGTACTTC,CASDGGPYEQYF
TRBV7-2,TRBD2,TRBJ2-3,many,TGTGCCAGCAGTAAGAATCCGGGACTAGGGAGCACAGATACGCAGTATTTT,CASSKNPGLGSTDTQYF
TRBV7-9,.,TRBJ1-6,.,TGTGTCAGCAGCTTAGACACCCACGAGTCACCCCTCCACTTT,CVSSLDTHESPLHF
TRBV3-1,TRBD1,TRBJ1-2,many,TGTGCCAGCAGCCAGGGACAGACCTACACCTTC,CASSQGQTYTF
TRBV3-1,.,TRBJ1-1,many,TGTGCCAGCTCCGCCGGACAGCTGAACGCTGAAGCTTTCTTT,CASSAGQLNAEAFF
TRBV10-3,TRBD2,TRBJ2-1,.,TGTGCCATCAGTGCATCTATAGCGGGCAACCAATACAATGAGCAGTTCTTC,CAISASIAGNQYNEQFF
TRBV25-1,.,TRBJ1-1,.,TGTGCCAGCAGTGTTACAGAACCATACACTGAAGCTTTCTTT,CASSVTEPYTEAFF
TRBV7-7,TRBD2,TRBJ2-5,few,TGTGCTAGCGGGAGCCAAGAGACCCAGTACTTC,CASGSQETQYF
TRBV7-7,.,TRBJ1-3,many,TGTGCTAGCGGTGAGGGCTCTGGAAACACCATATATTTT,CASGEGSGNTIYF
TRBV7-9,TRBD2,TRBJ2-3,.,TGTGCCAGCAGCTGGGGGACTAGCGGGATCACAGATACGCAGTATTTT,CASSWGTSGITDTQYF
TRBV4-2,.,TRBJ1-1,few,TGTGCCAGCAGCCAACGACGTGAAGCTTTCTTT,CASSQRREAFF
TRBV9,TRBD2,TRBJ2-5,once,TGTGCCAGCAGCGTAGAGGGCGGGGGGTTTCAAGAGACCCAGTACTTC,CASSVEGGGFQETQYF
TRBV20-1,.,TRBJ1-3,medium-sized,TGCAGTGCTTATGACAGCGCATCAGGAAACACCATATATTTT,CSAYDSASGNTIYF
TRBV7-2,TRBD1,TRBJ1-5,.,TGTGCCAGCAGCCCCCGGACAGGGGGGTTGGATCAGCCCCAGCATTTT,CASSPRTGGLDQPQHF
TRBV25-1,.,TRBJ2-2,many,TGTGCCAGCAGTTCCGGGGAGCTGTTTTTT,CASSSGELFF
TRBV3-1,TRBD1,TRBJ2-5,.,TGTGCCAGCAGCCGGACAGGGACAGAGACCCAGTACTTC,CASSRTGTETQYF
TRBV10-3,.,TRBJ2-7,.,TGTGCCATCAGTGGGGCTAGCGACGAGCAGTACTTC,CAISGASDEQYF
TRBV5-1,.,TRBJ2-7,medium-sized,TGCGCCAGCAGCTTGATTACAGGAATCGGGGTTAACTCGGAGCAGTACTTC,CASSLITGIGVNSEQYF
TRBV25-1,.,TRBJ1-1,.,TGTGCCAGCAGTGAATCCGCGGATAACAATGAGCAGTTCTTT,CASSESADNNEQFF
TRBV3-1,TRBD2,TRBJ2-7,many,TGTGCCAGCAGCCACCCGTTACGGGGGGGCTCCTACGAGCAGTACTTC,CASSHPLRGGSYEQYF
TRBV2,TRBD2,TRBJ2-1,few,TGTGCCATCTTAGCGGGGACATGGGATGAGCAGTTCTTC,CAILAGTWDEQFF
TRBV6-4,.,TRBJ1-3,once,TGTGCCAGCAGTGACTCGGGGGGAAACACCATATATTTT,CASSDSGGNTIYF
TRBV7-3,TRBD1,TRBJ1-2,.,TGTGCCAGCAGCCCCCAGGCAGGGGGCTATGGCTACACCTTC,CASSPQAGGYGYTF
TRBV5-8,.,TRBJ1-3,few,TGTGCCAGCAGCTTGACTTGGGGAAACACCATATATTTT,CASSLTWGNTIYF
TRBV24-1,.,TRBJ2-7,.,TGTGCCACCAGTGATACCGACGTAAACACAGGATCCTCCTACGAGCAGTACTTC,CATSDTDVNTGSSYEQYF
TRBV28,.,TRBJ2-7,.,TGTGCCAGCTTCGGAGGGGGCAGGGCCTACGAGCAGTACTTC,CASFGGGRAYEQYF